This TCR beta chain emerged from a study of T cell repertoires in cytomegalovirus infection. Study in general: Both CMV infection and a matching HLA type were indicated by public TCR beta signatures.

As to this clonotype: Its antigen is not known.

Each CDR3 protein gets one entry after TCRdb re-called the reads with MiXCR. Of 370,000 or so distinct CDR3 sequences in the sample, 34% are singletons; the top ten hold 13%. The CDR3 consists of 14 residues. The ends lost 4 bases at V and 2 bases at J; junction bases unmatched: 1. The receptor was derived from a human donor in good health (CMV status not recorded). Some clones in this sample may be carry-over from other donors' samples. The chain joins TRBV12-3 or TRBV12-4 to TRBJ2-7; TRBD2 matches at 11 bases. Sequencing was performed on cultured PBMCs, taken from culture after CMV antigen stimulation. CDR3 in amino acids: CASSSLAGAYEQYF. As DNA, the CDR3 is TGTGCCAGCAGTTCACTAGCGGGGGCCTACGAGCAGTACTTC.